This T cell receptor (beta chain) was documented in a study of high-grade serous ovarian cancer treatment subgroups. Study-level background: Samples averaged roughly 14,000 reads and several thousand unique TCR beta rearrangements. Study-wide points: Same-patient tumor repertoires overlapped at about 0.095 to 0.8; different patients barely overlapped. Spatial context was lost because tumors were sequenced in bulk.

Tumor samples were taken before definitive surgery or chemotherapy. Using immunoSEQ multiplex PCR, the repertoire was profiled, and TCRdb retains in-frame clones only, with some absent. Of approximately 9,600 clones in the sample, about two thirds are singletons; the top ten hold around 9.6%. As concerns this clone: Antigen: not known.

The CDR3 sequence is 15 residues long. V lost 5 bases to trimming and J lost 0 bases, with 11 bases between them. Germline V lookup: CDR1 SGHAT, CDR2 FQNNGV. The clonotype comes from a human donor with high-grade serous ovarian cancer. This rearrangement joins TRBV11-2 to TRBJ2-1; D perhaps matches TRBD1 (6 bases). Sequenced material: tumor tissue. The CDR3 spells CASSLQGRSYNEQFF. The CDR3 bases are TGTGCCAGCAGCCTACAGGGCCGCTCCTACAATGAGCAGTTCTTC.